This TCR beta chain was captured by sequencing in a study of HIV-infected patients and healthy controls. V gave up 0 bases and J gave up 6 bases; unmatched junction bases: 6. The CDR3 is 16 amino acids. There are a few counts of this clonotype. TCRdb reprocessed the 5' RACE reads with MiXCR, giving one entry per CDR3 protein. The data show tens of thousands of distinct CDR3 sequences, roughly a sixth seen once. The chain carries TRBV12-3 or TRBV12-4 and TRBJ2-1, with TRBD2 identical over 9 bases. This clonotype originated in a human donor in good health. Material for sequencing was CD4+ T cells from blood. DNA for the CDR3: TGTGCCAGCAGTTTAGCGAGTAGCGGGGGCCCCAATGAGCAGTTCTTC. This translates into CASSLASSGGPNEQFF.